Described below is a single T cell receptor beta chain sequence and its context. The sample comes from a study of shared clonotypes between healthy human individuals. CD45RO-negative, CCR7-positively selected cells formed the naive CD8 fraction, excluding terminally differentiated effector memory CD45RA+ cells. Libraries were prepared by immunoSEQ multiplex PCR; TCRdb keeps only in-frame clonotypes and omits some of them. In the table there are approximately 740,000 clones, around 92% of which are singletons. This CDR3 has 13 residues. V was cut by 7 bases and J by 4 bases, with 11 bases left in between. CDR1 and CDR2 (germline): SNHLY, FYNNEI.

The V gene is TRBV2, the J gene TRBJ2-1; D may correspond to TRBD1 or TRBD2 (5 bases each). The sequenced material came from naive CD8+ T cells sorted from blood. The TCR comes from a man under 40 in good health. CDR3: CASKDGAYNEQFF. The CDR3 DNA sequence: TGTGCCAGCAAGGACGGGGCATACAATGAGCAGTTCTTC.